The next 27 T cell receptor beta chains were all read from a single sample in a study of response to subunit inactivated influenza vaccine. TCRdb redid the calling of the RT-PCR reads with MiXCR, one entry per CDR3 protein. Among about 180,000 distinct CDR3 sequences, about 10% were seen once, and the ten largest hold roughly 33%. The sequences come from CD8+ T cells sorted from PBMCs, collected roughly 24 months after vaccination. All receptors come from a man between 50 and 70 years old who received an inactivated influenza vaccine.

The chain joins TRBV11-2 to TRBJ2-3; tentatively, D is TRBD2 (6 bases). From germline, CDR1 is SGHAT and CDR2 FQNNGV. V lost 5 bases and J 1 base, leaving 10 bases between the germline ends. The CDR3 is made up of 14 amino acids. CDR3 sequence (DNA): TGTGCCAGCAGCCCAGGAGGGGGCACAGATACGCAGTATTTT. Encoded protein: CASSPGGGTDTQYF.

The sample holds a few counts of this clonotype. The chain uses TRBV12-3 or TRBV12-4 and TRBJ2-3, with D perhaps being TRBD1 or TRBD2 (5 bases each). Trimming stripped 10 bases from V and 2 bases from J, with 13 bases between. The CDR3 spans 13 residues. The CDR3: CATTRGITDTQYF. CDR3 DNA: TGTGCCACCACTAGGGGTATCACAGATACGCAGTATTTT.

This chain joins TRBV14 and TRBJ2-3; TRBD2 matches at 9 bases. Unmatched junction bases numbered 10, after V lost 4 bases and J lost 5 bases. CDR1 and CDR2 (germline): SGHDN, FVKESK. The CDR3 runs to 16 residues. CDR3 nucleotide sequence: TGTGCCAGCAGCCCAGCCCGCGGGAGGGCTGGAGATACGCAGTATTTT. This codes for CASSPARGRAGDTQYF.

There are a few counts of this clonotype. V gene TRBV4-2 combines with J gene TRBJ2-3, with a possible D match to TRBD1 (5 bases). Germline-derived CDR1 and CDR2 are LGHNA and YNFKEQ. This CDR3 spans 16 amino acids. The V end lost 4 bases, the J end lost 2 bases, and 16 bases lay between the germline ends. CDR3 protein: CASSPLDTRVTDTQYF. The CDR3 DNA is TGTGCCAGCAGCCCCCTTGATACCAGGGTCACAGATACGCAGTATTTT.

This clonotype was detected only a few times. The chain recombines TRBV20-1 with TRBJ2-1; 7 positions agree with TRBD1. V shed 1 base and J 7 bases; nucleotides not matched to a gene: 7. The CDR3 is 14 amino acids. The germline gives CDR1 DFQATT, CDR2 SNEGSKA (reference sequence). The CDR3 loop is CSARVGGSRNEQFF. The CDR3 bases are TGCAGTGCTAGAGTAGGGGGCTCAAGGAATGAGCAGTTCTTC.

The sample holds a few counts of this clonotype. The chain joins TRBV4-1 to TRBJ2-3; 9 bases align to TRBD2. The CDR3 extends over 15 amino acids. The J segment lost 7 bases and the V segment lost 6 bases, leaving 11 bases of the junction unmatched. The V gene's germline CDR1 is MGHRA and CDR2 YSYEKL. Written as DNA, the CDR3 is TGCGCCAGCAGTCTAGAATTAGCGGGGGTATATACGCAGTATTTT. This sequence encodes CASSLELAGVYTQYF.

CDR3 sequence reads: CASSLYIASNEQFF. The CDR3 DNA follows: TGTGCCAGCAGCTTATATATCGCCTCCAATGAGCAGTTCTTC. The rearrangement uses TRBV7-6 and TRBJ2-1; unclear D gene. With 2 bases removed from V and 6 bases from J, the gap between germline ends came to 11 bases. The CDR3 contains 14 residues. Per the germline V gene, CDR1 is SGHVS and CDR2 is FNYEAQ.

The count of this clonotype is one. The rearrangement links TRBV29-1 to TRBJ2-3; D is possibly TRBD2 (6 bases). This CDR3 comprises 16 residues. The ends were cut back, 8 bases at V and 0 bases at J, with 21 bases in the middle. Per germline, CDR1 SQVTM and CDR2 ANQGSEA. The CDR3 DNA is TGCAGCTCCTCCGGGGGACTGATCACTAGCACAGATACGCAGTATTTT. This encodes CSSSGGLITSTDTQYF.

Ten or more counts support this clonotype. The chain couples TRBV29-1 to TRBJ2-2; no firm D call. The CDR3 covers 12 residues. V gave up 7 bases and J gave up 0 bases, with 6 bases separating them. Germline assignment: CDR1 SQVTM and CDR2 ANQGSEA. CDR3 in DNA: TGCAGCGCTGCGGCGAACACCGGGGAGCTGTTTTTT. Translating it yields CSAAANTGELFF.

The rearrangement uses TRBV29-1 and TRBJ1-1; D may be TRBD1 (5 bases). The CDR3 has 12 amino acids. V shed 2 bases and J shed 5 bases, with 9 bases lying between them. Germline CDR1 is SQVTM and CDR2 is ANQGSEA. The CDR3 DNA sequence: TGCAGCGTTGAACGGGAGGGGACTGAAGCTTTCTTT. It translates to CSVEREGTEAFF.

This clonotype showed up just a few times. The CDR3 nucleotides are TGTGCCAGCGGCGGAGGGGCCTACGAGCAGTACTTC. It yields the protein CASGGGAYEQYF. The chain recombines TRBV6-5 with TRBJ2-7, with a possible D match to TRBD2 (6 bases). The CDR3 has 12 amino acids. With 8 bases removed from V and 2 bases from J, the gap between germline ends came to 10 bases. CDR1 and CDR2 from the germline V gene are MNHEY and SVGAGI.

This rearrangement joins TRBV21-1 to TRBJ2-1; TRBD1, the table's D call, lacks a check against the DNA. TRBV21-1 is noted as a pseudogene. The CDR3 length is 14 residues. The CDR3 is CASSKESPGDEQFF. Written as DNA, the CDR3 is TGTGCCAGCAGCAAAGAGTCCCCAGGGGATGAGCAGTTCTTC.

V and J are TRBV7-2 and TRBJ1-2; 7 positions agree with TRBD1. The CDR3 is made up of 17 amino acids. Germline trimming cut 4 bases from V and 4 bases from J; bases unmatched to any gene: 15. CDR1 and CDR2 from the germline V gene are SGHTA and FQGNSA. The CDR3 nucleotides are TGTGCCAGCAGCTCCAGGATCGAACAGGGGCTCCTCTATGGCTACACCTTC. This sequence encodes CASSSRIEQGLLYGYTF.

The CDR3 DNA reads as TGTGCCAGCAGTTCTGGGACCTCTGCAGATACGCAGTATTTT. Protein: CASSSGTSADTQYF. V gene TRBV12-3 or TRBV12-4 combines with J gene TRBJ2-3; D is tentatively TRBD1 or TRBD2 (5 bases each). The CDR3 spans 14 residues. V dropped 4 bases and J dropped 4 bases, with 12 bases sitting between them.

V usage is TRBV15 and J usage is TRBJ1-3, with D possibly being TRBD1 (5 bases). The CDR3 covers 15 residues. Germline CDR1 is LNHNV and CDR2 is YYDKDF (reference sequence). V dropped 5 bases and J dropped 0 bases, with 11 bases sitting between them. CDR3 DNA sequence: TGTGCCACCAGCCGGGGGAGTTCCTCTGGAAACACCATATATTTT. Encoded protein: CATSRGSSSGNTIYF. The full variable domain, its missing parts supplied by reference TRBV15 and TRBJ1-3, is DAMVIQNPRYQVTQFGKPVTLSCSQTLNHNVMYWYQQKSSQAPKLLFHYYDKDFNNEADTPDNFQSRRPNTSFCFLDIRSPGLGDTAMYLCATSRGSSSGNTIYFGEGSWLTVV.

This clonotype was seen a handful of times. The chain is built from TRBV10-2 and TRBJ2-3; 9 positions match TRBD2. The CDR3 is made up of 16 amino acids. Per the germline V gene, CDR1 is WSHSY and CDR2 is SAAADI. Trimming removed 2 bases from V and 5 bases from J; junction bases left unmatched: 8. CDR3 sequence reads: CASSERRGGPVDTQYF. DNA for the CDR3: TGCGCCAGCAGTGAGAGGCGGGGGGGCCCTGTAGATACGCAGTATTTT.

The chain combines TRBV4-3 with TRBJ2-5; 7 nucleotides agree with TRBD2. J lost 1 base, V lost 0 bases, and 8 bases had no gene match. The CDR3 runs to 17 residues. Germline CDR1 reads LGHNA; CDR2 reads YSLEER. The CDR3 DNA reads TGCGCCAGCAGCCAAGATCTTGGTCCGGGGGGCCAAGAGACCCAGTACTTC. Its protein is CASSQDLGPGGQETQYF.

This clonotype was counted a few times. J is TRBJ2-1 and V is TRBV12-3 or TRBV12-4; perhaps TRBD1 as D (6 bases). The germline V and J ends were trimmed by 5 bases and 0 bases, with 14 bases remaining between them. This CDR3 is built from 16 residues. The CDR3 nucleotides are TGTGCCAGCAGTCCGCAGGGGTTCCCCTCCTACAATGAGCAGTTCTTC. Residues: CASSPQGFPSYNEQFF.

V usage is TRBV30 and J usage is TRBJ2-1; D remains unclear. Germline V gene sequence: CDR1 GTSNPN, CDR2 SVGIG (reference sequence). V was trimmed by 8 bases and J by 1 base, leaving 18 bases between them. CDR3 size: 15 residues. The CDR3 nucleotides are TGTGCCGGAGCCGAATTAGTGTCTTCCTACAATGAGCAGTTCTTC. Its translation: CAGAELVSSYNEQFF.

This clonotype was seen a few times. The rearrangement joins TRBV30 to TRBJ2-3; 9 bases match TRBD2. Trimming cost V 0 bases and J 4 bases; bases outside gene matches: 11. CDR1 is GTSNPN and CDR2 is SVGIG in the germline V gene (reference sequence). There are 17 residues in the CDR3. CDR3 residues: CAWSVVAGAPSADTQYF. Written as DNA, the CDR3 is TGTGCCTGGAGTGTAGTAGCGGGGGCCCCATCCGCAGATACGCAGTATTTT. Supplemented by reference TRBV30 and TRBJ2-3, the full variable domain reads SQTIHQWPATLVQPVGSPLSLECTVEGTSNPNLYWYRQAAGRGLQLLFYSVGIGQISSEVPQNLSASRPQDRQFILSSKKLLLSDSGFYLCAWSVVAGAPSADTQYFGPGTRLTVL.

This clonotype was detected many times. This chain uses TRBV29-1 with TRBJ2-7; the match to TRBD1 covers 8 bases. This CDR3 is 16 amino acids long. V gave up 0 bases and J gave up 1 base; unmatched junction bases: 8. Germline lookup yields CDR1 SQVTM and CDR2 ANQGSEA. CDR3 bases: TGCAGCGTTGAAGATATGGCAGGGGGCCTATCCTACGAGCAGTACTTC. Translation: CSVEDMAGGLSYEQYF.

This clonotype was counted many times. V is TRBV7-8 and J is TRBJ1-2; the D is unclear. The CDR3 has 12 residues. Per the germline V gene, CDR1 is SGHVS and CDR2 is FQNEAQ. V was pared by 5 bases and J by 3 bases, with 7 bases between. The CDR3 DNA sequence: TGTGCCAGCAGCGAATCAGACTATGGCTACACCTTC. Translated, it gives CASSESDYGYTF.

V and J are TRBV7-8 and TRBJ2-2; possible D gene TRBD2, 6 bases. Per the germline V gene, CDR1 is SGHVS and CDR2 is FQNEAQ. V lost 1 base to trimming and J lost 5 bases, with 11 bases between them. CDR3 length: 15 residues. CDR3 residues: CASSLGWGGTGELFF. The CDR3 DNA reads TGTGCCAGCAGCTTAGGGTGGGGAGGAACCGGGGAGCTGTTTTTT.

This clonotype has ten or more counts. V is TRBV7-9 and J is TRBJ2-7, with D unresolved. CDR3 length equals 11 residues. Germline assignment: CDR1 SEHNR and CDR2 FQNEAQ (reference sequence). Trimming cost V 10 bases and J 4 bases, with 11 bases left between them. For the CDR3, the DNA is TGTGCCACCTATATGGGGTACGAGCAGTACTTC. Translating it yields CATYMGYEQYF.

This clonotype showed up many times. The CDR3 sequence: CASSLLGTGAEAFF. CDR3 bases: TGTGCCAGCAGTTTATTAGGGACAGGGGCCGAAGCTTTCTTT. V and J are TRBV27 and TRBJ1-1, with 10 bases matching TRBD1. The CDR3 contains 14 residues. V shed 1 base and J 8 bases; nucleotides not matched to a gene: 4. Germline values: CDR1 MNHEY, CDR2 SMNVEV (reference sequence).

The chain carries TRBV12-3 or TRBV12-4 and TRBJ2-2, with D unclear. This CDR3 comprises 13 residues. V lost 6 bases and J 7 bases, leaving 12 bases between the germline ends. Here the CDR3 reads CASRPEPLGELFF. The CDR3 DNA follows: TGTGCCAGCAGGCCCGAGCCCCTCGGGGAGCTGTTTTTT.

In its sample, this clonotype was seen a few times. The chain combines TRBV6-1 with TRBJ2-3; 7 positions match TRBD1. V was pared by 9 bases and J by 2 bases, with 11 bases of the junction left unmatched. CDR3 length: 15 amino acids. CDR1 is MNHNS, CDR2 SASEGT, per germline. CDR3 protein: CASNPSGTDTDTQYF. The CDR3, as DNA: TGTGCCAGTAATCCATCCGGGACAGACACAGATACGCAGTATTTT.